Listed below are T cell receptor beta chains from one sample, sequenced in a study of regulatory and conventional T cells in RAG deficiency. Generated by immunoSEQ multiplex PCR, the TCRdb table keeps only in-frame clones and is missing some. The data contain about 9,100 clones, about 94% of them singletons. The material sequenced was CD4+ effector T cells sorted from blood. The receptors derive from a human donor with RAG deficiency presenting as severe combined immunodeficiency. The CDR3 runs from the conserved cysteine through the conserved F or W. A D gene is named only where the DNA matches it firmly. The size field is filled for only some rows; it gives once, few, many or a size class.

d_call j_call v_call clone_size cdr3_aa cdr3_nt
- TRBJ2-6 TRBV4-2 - CASSQSSGSSGANVLTF TGTGCCAGCAGCCAATCCTCCGGGAGTTCTGGGGCCAACGTCCTGACTTTC
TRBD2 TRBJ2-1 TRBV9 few CASSEGLASYNEQFF TGTGCCAGCAGCGAGGGACTAGCCTCCTACAATGAGCAGTTCTTC
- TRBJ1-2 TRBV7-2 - CASSERSANYGYTF TGTGCCAGCAGCGAGCGGTCCGCTAACTATGGCTACACCTTC
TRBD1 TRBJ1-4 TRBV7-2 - CASSWTGGKLFF TGTGCCAGCAGCTGGACAGGGGGAAAACTGTTTTTT
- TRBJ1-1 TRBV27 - CASSLSGLSVGAFF TGTGCCAGCAGTTTATCGGGGCTCTCTGTTGGAGCTTTCTTT
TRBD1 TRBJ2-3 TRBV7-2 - CASSSQQGRVDTQYF TGTGCCAGCAGCTCCCAACAGGGGCGGGTGGATACGCAGTATTTT
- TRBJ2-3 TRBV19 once CASSISGDTQYF TGTGCCAGTAGTATATCGGGGGATACGCAGTATTTT
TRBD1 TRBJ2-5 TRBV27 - CASSPNSPGQVQETQYF TGTGCCAGCAGTCCCAACTCACCGGGACAGGTTCAAGAGACCCAGTACTTC
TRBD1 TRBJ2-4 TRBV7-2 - CASSSRTGLAKNIQYF TGTGCCAGCAGCTCAAGGACAGGTCTGGCCAAAAACATTCAGTACTTC
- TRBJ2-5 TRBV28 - CASSPSWGPRETQYF TGTGCCAGCAGTCCATCCTGGGGACCCCGAGAGACCCAGTACTTC
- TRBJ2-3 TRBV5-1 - CASGYPSTDTQYF TGCGCCAGTGGTTACCCTAGCACAGATACGCAGTATTTT
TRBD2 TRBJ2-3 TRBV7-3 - CASSLAGATDTQYF TGTGCCAGCAGCTTAGCGGGAGCCACAGATACGCAGTATTTT
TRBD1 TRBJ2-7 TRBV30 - CAWSVQDRGVVQEQYF TGTGCCTGGAGTGTACAGGACAGGGGGGTTGTCCAAGAGCAGTACTTC
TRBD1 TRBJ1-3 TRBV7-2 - CASSYTGGSGNTIYF TGTGCCAGCAGCTACACAGGGGGCTCCGGAAACACCATATATTTT
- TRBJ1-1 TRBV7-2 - CASSSGQMNTEAFF TGTGCCAGCAGCTCAGGACAGATGAACACTGAAGCTTTCTTT
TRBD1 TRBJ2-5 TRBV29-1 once CSVGTGAQETQYF TGCAGCGTTGGCACAGGGGCGCAAGAGACCCAGTACTTC
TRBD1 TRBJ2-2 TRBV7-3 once CASSLGTGFNTGELFF TGTGCCAGCAGCTTGGGGACAGGTTTTAACACCGGGGAGCTGTTTTTT
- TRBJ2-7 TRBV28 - CASRGAGKYEQYF TGTGCCAGCAGGGGGGCCGGGAAGTACGAGCAGTACTTC
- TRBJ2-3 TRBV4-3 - CASSQAFRTDTQYF TGCGCCAGCAGCCAAGCTTTTCGCACAGATACGCAGTATTTT
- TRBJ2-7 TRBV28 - CASSPTGYYEQYF TGTGCCAGCAGTCCCACAGGTTACTACGAGCAGTACTTC
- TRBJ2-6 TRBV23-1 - CASSPPPFLSGANVLTF TGCGCCAGCAGTCCCCCACCTTTCCTCTCTGGGGCCAACGTCCTGACTTTC
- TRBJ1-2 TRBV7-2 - CASSLQVRNYGYTF TGTGCCAGCAGCTTACAAGTCAGAAACTATGGCTACACCTTC
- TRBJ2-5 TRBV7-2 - CASSPGAKTQYF TGTGCCAGCAGCCCAGGGGCCAAGACCCAGTACTTC
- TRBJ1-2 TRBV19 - CASSLLTSLGTGYTF TGTGCCAGTAGTCTCCTGACATCCCTAGGGACGGGCTACACCTTC
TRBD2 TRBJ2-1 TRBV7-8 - CASSLLGGGSYNEQFF TGTGCCAGCAGCTTATTGGGGGGAGGGAGCTACAATGAGCAGTTCTTC
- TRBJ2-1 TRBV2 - CASPAPGLYNEQFF TGTGCCAGCCCTGCCCCGGGACTCTACAATGAGCAGTTCTTC
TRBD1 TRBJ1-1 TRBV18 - CASSPDRGQTEAFF TGTGCCAGCTCACCGGACAGGGGGCAGACTGAAGCTTTCTTT
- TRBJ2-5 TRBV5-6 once CASSSRRGRIVETQYF TGTGCCAGCAGCTCCCGCAGGGGGAGGATAGTGGAGACCCAGTACTTC
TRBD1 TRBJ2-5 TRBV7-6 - CASSLNPGGETQYF TGTGCCAGCAGCTTAAATCCAGGGGGAGAGACCCAGTACTTC
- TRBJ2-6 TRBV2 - CASSDSSGANVLTF TGTGCCAGCAGTGACAGCTCTGGGGCCAACGTCCTGACTTTC
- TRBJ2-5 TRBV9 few CASSVAAGAWETQYF TGTGCCAGCAGCGTAGCGGCAGGGGCATGGGAGACCCAGTACTTC
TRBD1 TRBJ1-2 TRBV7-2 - CASSLPGTGGVEDGYTF TGTGCCAGCAGCTTACCCGGGACAGGGGGCGTAGAAGATGGCTACACCTTC
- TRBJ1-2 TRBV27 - CASSLSLDSYGYTF TGTGCCAGCAGTTTATCGCTGGATTCCTATGGCTACACCTTC
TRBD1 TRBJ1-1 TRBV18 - CASSGQGRGIEAFF TGTGCCAGCTCGGGACAGGGTCGGGGGATTGAAGCTTTCTTT
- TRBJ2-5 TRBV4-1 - CASSQPRGRETQYF TGCGCCAGCAGCCAACCGCGGGGGCGGGAGACCCAGTACTTC
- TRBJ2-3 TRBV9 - CASGRTDLDTQYF TGTGCCAGCGGCAGGACAGATCTGGATACGCAGTATTTT
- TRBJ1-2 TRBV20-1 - CSARGDYGYTF TGCAGTGCTAGAGGGGACTATGGCTACACCTTC
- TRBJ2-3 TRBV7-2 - CASSPEGDTQYF TGTGCCAGCAGTCCAGAAGGAGATACGCAGTATTTT
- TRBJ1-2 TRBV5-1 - CASSSLRTNYGYTF TGCGCCAGCAGCTCCCTTCGAACGAACTATGGCTACACCTTC
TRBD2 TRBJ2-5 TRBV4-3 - CASSQVWLAGEETQYF TGCGCCAGCAGCCAAGTTTGGCTAGCGGGGGAAGAGACCCAGTACTTC
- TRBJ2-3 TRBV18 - CASSRDSTDTQYF TGTGCCAGCTCACGGGACAGCACAGATACGCAGTATTTT
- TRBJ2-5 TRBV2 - CASILTVQETQYF TGTGCCAGCATTCTGACCGTCCAAGAGACCCAGTACTTC
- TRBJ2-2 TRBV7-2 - CASSPGRLNTGELFF TGTGCCAGCAGCCCGGGACGGCTGAACACCGGGGAGCTGTTTTTT
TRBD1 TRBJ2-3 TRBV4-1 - CASSQPGQFTDTQYF TGCGCCAGCAGCCAACCGGGACAGTTCACAGATACGCAGTATTTT
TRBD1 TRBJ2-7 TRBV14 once CASSQGTGGYEQYF TGTGCCAGCAGCCAAGGGACAGGGGGCTACGAGCAGTACTTC
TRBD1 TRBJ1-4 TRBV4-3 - CASSQQSRTGGGEKLFF TGCGCCAGCAGCCAACAATCCCGGACAGGCGGAGGTGAAAAACTGTTTTTT
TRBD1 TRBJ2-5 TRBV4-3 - CASSYTDRGRETQYF TGCGCCAGCAGTTATACTGACAGGGGCAGGGAGACCCAGTACTTC
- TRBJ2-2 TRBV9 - CASSVKQGLTGELFF TGTGCCAGCAGCGTAAAGCAGGGGTTAACCGGGGAGCTGTTTTTT
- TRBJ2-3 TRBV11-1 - CASSLGGRQGVDTQYF TGTGCCAGCAGCTTAGGCGGTAGGCAAGGTGTGGATACGCAGTATTTT
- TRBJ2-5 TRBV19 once CASSIQGGLQETQYF TGTGCCAGTAGTATACAGGGGGGTCTCCAAGAGACCCAGTACTTC
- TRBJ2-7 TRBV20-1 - CSGGSSYEQYF TGCAGTGGAGGCAGCTCCTACGAGCAGTACTTC
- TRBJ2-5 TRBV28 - CASSLPRSGQETQYF TGTGCCAGCAGTTTACCACGTTCGGGGCAAGAGACCCAGTACTTC
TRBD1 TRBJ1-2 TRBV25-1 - CASSELGQHYGYTF TGTGCCAGCAGTGAATTGGGACAGCACTATGGCTACACCTTC
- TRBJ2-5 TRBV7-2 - CASSQISSGGSETQYF TGTGCCAGCAGCCAGATCTCCAGCGGCGGTTCAGAGACCCAGTACTTC
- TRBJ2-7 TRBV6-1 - CASRHRGARNEQYF TGTGCCAGCAGACACCGAGGGGCGAGGAACGAGCAGTACTTC
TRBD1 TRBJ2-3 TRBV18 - CASSPRDRLGTDTQYF TGTGCCAGCTCACCGAGGGACAGGCTAGGCACAGATACGCAGTATTTT
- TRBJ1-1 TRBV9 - CASSPPRGPLGTEAFF TGTGCCAGCAGCCCCCCCCGGGGGCCGCTGGGCACTGAAGCTTTCTTT
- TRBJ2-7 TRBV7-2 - CASSLTNSYEQYF TGTGCCAGCAGCTTGACAAACTCCTACGAGCAGTACTTC
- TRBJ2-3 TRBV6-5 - CASSYIRATDTQYF TGTGCCAGCAGTTACATCAGGGCGACAGATACGCAGTATTTT
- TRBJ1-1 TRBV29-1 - CSASSQMNTEAFF TGCAGCGCCAGCTCACAGATGAACACTGAAGCTTTCTTT